A single sample gave rise to the 15 T cell receptor beta chains below, sequenced in a study of blood T cell repertoires in COVID-19. The table came from immunoSEQ multiplex PCR; TCRdb's copy has only in-frame clones and leaves some out. The sample shows over 100,000 clones, about nine tenths of them seen only once. The sequencing sample was made of peripheral blood. These TCRs come from a woman in her seventies with COVID-19, enrolled during active disease.

The chain combines TRBV2 with TRBJ1-4; the D gene is possibly TRBD1 (5 bases). The CDR3 loop spans 16 amino acids. The germline V gene has CDR1 SNHLY and CDR2 FYNNEI. Trimming left V 2 bases short and J 0 bases short, with 10 bases between. The CDR3, as DNA: TGTGCCAGCAGTGAACTCGGGGGTGCAACTAATGAAAAACTGTTTTTT. Amino acid sequence: CASSELGGATNEKLFF.

This chain uses TRBV29-1 with TRBJ1-2, with D possibly matching TRBD1 (6 bases). Trimming removed 7 bases from V and 7 bases from J, with 19 bases in between. Germline assignment: CDR1 SQVTM and CDR2 ANQGSEA. The CDR3 loop spans 13 amino acids. Here the CDR3 reads CSATGGAGSGYTF. The CDR3 region has the DNA TGCAGCGCGACCGGGGGGGCAGGTAGTGGCTACACCTTC.

This chain joins TRBV9 and TRBJ2-1, with 15 bases matching TRBD2. Trimming took 3 bases from V and 7 from J; bases not matched to a gene: 20. The length of the CDR3 is 21 residues. Germline assignment: CDR1 SGDLS and CDR2 YYNGEE. CDR3 DNA sequence: TGTGCCAGCAGCGCACGGAACCGGACTAGCGGGGGGGCAGGCCTCCTGAATGAGCAGTTCTTC. Translating it yields CASSARNRTSGGAGLLNEQFF.

This clone was observed once. The chain combines TRBV19 with TRBJ1-2, with 9 bases that match TRBD1. Germline values: CDR1 LNHDA, CDR2 SQIVND (reference sequence). The CDR3 has 15 amino acids. Trimming took 6 bases from V and 3 from J; bases not matched to a gene: 8. CDR3 region: CASSPNRGQDYGYTF. As DNA, the CDR3 is TGTGCCAGTAGCCCCAACAGGGGGCAAGACTATGGCTACACCTTC.

The genes are TRBV21-1 and TRBJ1-6; TRBD1 is the table's D call and was not checked against the DNA. TRBV21-1 is designated a pseudogene. The CDR3 covers 14 residues. DNA of the CDR3: TGTGCCACTACTGGGACAGGGGGTAATTCACCCCTCCACTTT. Its protein is CATTGTGGNSPLHF.

The chain recombines TRBV7-9 with TRBJ2-7; possibly TRBD1 for D (6 bases). This CDR3 region has 15 residues. CDR1 and CDR2 from the germline V gene are SEHNR and FQNEAQ (reference sequence). V was cut by 1 base and J by 2 bases, with 12 bases left in between. CDR3 sequence (DNA): TGTGCCAGCAGCTTAGTCTGGGCAGGGGCCTACGAGCAGTACTTC. Translating gives CASSLVWAGAYEQYF.

Of note for this clone: Other DNA sequences in the sample encode the same CDR3. The V and J genes are TRBV4-1 and TRBJ2-1; 9 bases are a match to TRBD2. Germline V gene lookup returns CDR1 MGHRA and CDR2 YSYEKL. The CDR3 sequence is 15 residues long. J was trimmed by 7 bases and V by 8 bases; bases with no gene match: 12. The CDR3 DNA sequence: TGCGCCAGCTTCGGGGGGCGCGGGGGGGAGAATGAGCAGTTCTTC. Its protein is CASFGGRGGENEQFF.

In this sample, this clone turned up once. The chain recombines TRBV5-1 with TRBJ1-1, with unresolved D. The CDR3 contains 16 residues. The V end was cut by 0 bases, the J end by 1 base, with 13 bases between. The germline gives CDR1 SGHRS, CDR2 YFSETQ. This CDR3 is CASSLASTSPNTEAFF. The CDR3, as DNA: TGCGCCAGCAGCTTGGCCTCTACTAGCCCGAACACTGAAGCTTTCTTT.

The chain carries TRBV6-4 and TRBJ1-1; TRBD1 aligns across 10 bases. Germline V lookup: CDR1 MRHNA, CDR2 SNTAGT. The CDR3 runs to 18 residues. Losses at the gene ends were 0 bases for V and 5 bases for J; bases not matched to a gene: 12. In DNA, the CDR3 is TGTGCCAGCAGTGACTCCGTCGCCGACAGGGGGCGGGGGACTGAAGCTTTCTTT. It codes for CASSDSVADRGRGTEAFF.

This chain uses TRBV3-1 (or the pseudogene TRBV3-2) with TRBJ2-4, with TRBD2 matching 7 bases. The CDR3 is made up of 15 amino acids. The germline V gene has CDR1 LGHDT and CDR2 YNNKEL (reference sequence). Trimming took 2 bases from V and 7 from J; bases not matched to a gene: 8. The CDR3 region is CASSQNRGVRNIQYF. CDR3 bases: TGTGCCAGCAGCCAAAATCGGGGGGTTCGGAACATTCAGTACTTC.

The genes are TRBV7-2 and TRBJ1-3; weak D call: TRBD1 (6 bases). V lost 5 bases and J lost 4, with 15 bases in between. The CDR3 has 15 residues. Germline lookup yields CDR1 SGHTA and CDR2 FQGNSA. The DNA of the CDR3 is TGTGCCAGCAGCAAGCAAGCAACAGGGGGAAACACCATATATTTT. It codes for CASSKQATGGNTIYF. The whole variable domain, filled in from reference TRBV7-2 and TRBJ1-3, reads GAGVSQSPSNKVTEKGKDVELRCDPISGHTALYWYRQSLGQGLEFLIYFQGNSAPDKSGLPSDRFSAERTGGSVSTLTIQRTQQEDSAVYLCASSKQATGGNTIYFGEGSWLTVV.

This chain joins TRBV19 and TRBJ1-5; 8 nucleotides agree with TRBD1. The CDR3 has 16 amino acids. In germline, CDR1 is LNHDA, CDR2 SQIVND (reference sequence). The J segment lost 4 bases and the V segment lost 5 bases, leaving 10 bases of the junction unmatched. The CDR3 coding sequence is TGTGCCAGTAGTGTGACAGGGGACGGGGGAAATCAGCCCCAGCATTTT. Translation gives CASSVTGDGGNQPQHF.

V usage is TRBV28 and J usage is TRBJ2-3, with D possibly being TRBD1 (5 bases). Germline V CDR1 and CDR2: MDHEN, SYDVKM. Trimming stripped 4 bases from V and 3 bases from J, with 14 bases between. CDR3 length: 15 amino acids. This chain's CDR3 is CASSYRQPFTDTQYF. The CDR3 DNA sequence: TGTGCCAGCAGTTACAGACAGCCATTTACAGATACGCAGTATTTT.

V is TRBV2 and J is TRBJ2-2; TRBD2 matches 7 bases. The CDR3 has 15 amino acids. The V and J ends lost 4 bases and 6 bases, in that order; junction bases with no gene match: 8. Germline assignment: CDR1 SNHLY and CDR2 FYNNEI. In DNA form, the CDR3 reads TGTGCCAGCAGTGGGACTAGACCTACGGCCGGGGAGCTGTTTTTT. It translates to CASSGTRPTAGELFF.

The V and J genes are TRBV19 and TRBJ2-1; the match to TRBD1 covers 7 bases. The germline gives CDR1 LNHDA, CDR2 SQIVND (reference sequence). CDR3 length equals 17 residues. Trimming cost V 6 bases and J 4 bases; bases outside gene matches: 15. CDR3 protein: CASSHQLDRILYNEQFF. CDR3 coding DNA: TGTGCCAGTAGCCATCAGTTGGACAGGATTCTTTACAATGAGCAGTTCTTC.